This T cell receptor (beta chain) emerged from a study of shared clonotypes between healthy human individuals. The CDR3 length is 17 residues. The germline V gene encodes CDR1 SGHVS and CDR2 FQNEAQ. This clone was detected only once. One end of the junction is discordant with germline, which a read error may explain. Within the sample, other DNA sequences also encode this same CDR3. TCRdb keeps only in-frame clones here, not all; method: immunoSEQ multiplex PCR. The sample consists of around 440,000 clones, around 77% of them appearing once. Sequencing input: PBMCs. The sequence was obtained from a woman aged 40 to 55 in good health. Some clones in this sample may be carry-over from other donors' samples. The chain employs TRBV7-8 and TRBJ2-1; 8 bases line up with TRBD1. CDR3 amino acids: CASSVTRQGAAYNEQFF. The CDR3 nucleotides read TGCGCCAGCAGCGTCACACGGCAGGGGGCGGCCTACAATGAGCAGTTCTTC.